The following is a T cell receptor beta chain sequence with its context. Its cognate antigen is unknown. Per germline, CDR1 SGHRS and CDR2 YFSETQ. The V gene lost 0 bases and the J gene lost 0 bases, with 6 bases spanning the gap. CDR3 length equals 14 residues. 60 Vbeta and 13 Jbeta primers were used in PCR. The protocol was immunoSEQ multiplex PCR, while the TCRdb copy is restricted to in-frame clones and leaves out a portion. The sample yields about 38,000 clones, 60% to 70% seen once. This sample is part of a study of cytomegalovirus exposure and HLA in healthy donors. General study results and limits: It was reported that TCR beta sequences correctly inferred the HLA-A and HLA-B alleles for most subjects.

Sequencing input: PBMCs. The sequence was obtained from a man aged 50 or older in good health and CMV-seropositive. The chain joins TRBV5-1 to TRBJ2-5, with D tentatively TRBD2 (5 bases). The CDR3 nucleotides read TGCGCCAGCAGCTTGGGAGGGTACCAAGAGACCCAGTACTTC. Translated: CASSLGGYQETQYF.